A single sample is the source of the 9 T cell receptor beta chains below, sequenced in a study of shared clonotypes between healthy human individuals. TCRdb's table, derived via immunoSEQ multiplex PCR, lists solely in-frame clones and lacks some. Here the sample spans approximately 840,000 clones, 90% to 98% being singletons. The naive CD8 subset, CD45RO-negative cells positively selected for CCR7, excluded terminally differentiated effector memory CD45RA+ cells. The sequencing sample was made of naive CD8+ T cells sorted from blood. The receptors here all came from a man aged 30 to 45 in good health.

On this clone: Different DNA sequences within this sample yield the same CDR3. The chain recombines TRBV6-5 with TRBJ2-3; D might be TRBD2 (6 bases). The germline CDR1 and CDR2 sequences are MNHEY and SVGAGI. The CDR3 is 14 residues long. V was cut by 3 bases and J by 0 bases, with 7 bases left in between. The CDR3 here is CASSYSGSTDTQYF. The CDR3 DNA is TGTGCCAGCAGTTATAGCGGAAGCACAGATACGCAGTATTTT.

The J gene is TRBJ2-1, the V gene TRBV19; 12 positions agree with TRBD2. The junction had 6 bases not matched to a gene; V was cut back by 5 bases and J by 10 bases. This CDR3 is built from 14 residues. Germline-derived CDR1 and CDR2 are LNHDA and SQIVND (reference sequence). The DNA of the CDR3 is TGTGCCAGTAGTCGGACTAGCGGGGCTCCGGAGCAGTTCTTC. This gives the protein CASSRTSGAPEQFF.

The J gene is TRBJ2-2, the V gene TRBV4-1, with 9 bases identical to TRBD1. The junction had 6 bases not matched to a gene; V was cut back by 1 base and J by 6 bases. Germline loops: CDR1 MGHRA, CDR2 YSYEKL. CDR3 length: 16 residues. The CDR3, as DNA: TGCGCCAGCAGCCAAGGTCGGCGGACAGGGGCCGGGGAGCTGTTTTTT. It yields the protein CASSQGRRTGAGELFF.

The V call is TRBV18, the J call TRBJ1-1, with 9 bases matching TRBD1. V was pared by 1 base and J by 0 bases, with 6 bases of the junction left unmatched. CDR1 and CDR2 from the germline V gene are KGHSH and LQKENI. This CDR3 is built from 17 residues. Here the CDR3 reads CASSPLTGGEVNTEAFF. The CDR3 DNA follows: TGTGCCAGCTCACCACTGACAGGGGGGGAAGTGAACACTGAAGCTTTCTTT.

Only one count was recorded for this clone. The chain has TRBV5-6 and TRBJ1-3; no clear D gene. Germline CDR1 reads SGHDT; CDR2 reads YYEEEE. Trimming took 0 bases from V and 3 from J, leaving 10 bases between them. CDR3 length equals 15 residues. The CDR3: CASSLDPRSGNTIYF. In nucleotides, the CDR3 is TGTGCCAGCAGCTTGGACCCCAGAAGTGGAAACACCATATATTTT.

This chain joins TRBV7-2 and TRBJ2-5; D tentatively reads TRBD1 or TRBD2 (5 bases each). Deletions cut 5 bases from V and 0 bases from J, with 13 bases between. CDR1 is SGHTA and CDR2 is FQGNSA in the germline V gene. The CDR3 is 15 amino acids. CDR3 in amino acids: CASSLLPGHQETQYF. DNA of the CDR3: TGTGCCAGCAGCCTTCTACCGGGACACCAAGAGACCCAGTACTTC. Full variable domain (outside the CDR3, taken from reference TRBV7-2 and TRBJ2-5): GAGVSQSPSNKVTEKGKDVELRCDPISGHTALYWYRQSLGQGLEFLIYFQGNSAPDKSGLPSDRFSAERTGGSVSTLTIQRTQQEDSAVYLCASSLLPGHQETQYFGPGTRLLVL.

This chain uses TRBV10-3 with TRBJ2-7; 7 nucleotides match TRBD1. Germline V gives CDR1 ENHRY, CDR2 SYGVKD. Trimming cost V 8 bases and J 1 base; bases outside gene matches: 17. The CDR3 runs 17 residues. The CDR3 reads CAIGPQGSPFRSYEQYF. The CDR3 DNA follows: TGTGCCATCGGACCACAGGGGTCCCCGTTCAGGTCCTACGAGCAGTACTTC.

The V call is TRBV7-9, the J call TRBJ2-1, with 8 bases matching TRBD2. V lost 5 bases, J lost 5 bases, and 5 bases stayed unmatched. The CDR3 consists of 14 residues. CDR1 is SEHNR and CDR2 is FQNEAQ in the germline V gene (reference sequence). Here the CDR3 reads CASSPPLADNEQFF. The CDR3 DNA reads TGTGCCAGCAGCCCCCCACTAGCGGACAATGAGCAGTTCTTC.

This sequence joins TRBV15 and TRBJ1-1; no definite D call. The CDR3 has 17 residues. The ends were cut back, 3 bases at V and 0 bases at J, with 17 bases in the middle. Germline V CDR1 and CDR2: LNHNV, YYDKDF (reference sequence). CDR3 region: CATSSNRAMDLNTEAFF. Written as DNA, the CDR3 is TGTGCCACCAGCAGTAATCGGGCGATGGACTTGAACACTGAAGCTTTCTTT.